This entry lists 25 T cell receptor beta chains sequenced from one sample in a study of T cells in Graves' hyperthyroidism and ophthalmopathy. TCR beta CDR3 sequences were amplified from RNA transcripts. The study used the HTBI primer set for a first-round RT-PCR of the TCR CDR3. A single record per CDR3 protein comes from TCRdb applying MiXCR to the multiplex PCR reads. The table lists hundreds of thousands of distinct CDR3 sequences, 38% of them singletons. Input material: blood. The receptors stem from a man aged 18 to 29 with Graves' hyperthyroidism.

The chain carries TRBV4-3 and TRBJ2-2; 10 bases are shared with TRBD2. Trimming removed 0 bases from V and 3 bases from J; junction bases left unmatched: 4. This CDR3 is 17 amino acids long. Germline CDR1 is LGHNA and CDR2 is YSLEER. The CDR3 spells CASSQDRTSGYTGELFF. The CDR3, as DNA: TGCGCCAGCAGCCAAGATAGGACTAGCGGTTACACCGGGGAGCTGTTTTTT.

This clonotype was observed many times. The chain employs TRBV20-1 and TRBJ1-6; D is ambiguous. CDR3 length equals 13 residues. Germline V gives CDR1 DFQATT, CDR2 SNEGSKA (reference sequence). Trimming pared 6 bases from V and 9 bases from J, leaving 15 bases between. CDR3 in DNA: TGCAGTGCCAGGACCGACGAGAGTTCACCCCTCCACTTT. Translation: CSARTDESSPLHF.

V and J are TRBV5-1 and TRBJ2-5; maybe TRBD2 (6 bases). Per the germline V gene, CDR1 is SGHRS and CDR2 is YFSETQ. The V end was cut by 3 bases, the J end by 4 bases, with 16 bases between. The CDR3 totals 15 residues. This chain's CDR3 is CASSSSGEVGETQYF. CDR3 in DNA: TGCGCCAGCAGCTCTTCCGGGGAGGTAGGAGAGACCCAGTACTTC.

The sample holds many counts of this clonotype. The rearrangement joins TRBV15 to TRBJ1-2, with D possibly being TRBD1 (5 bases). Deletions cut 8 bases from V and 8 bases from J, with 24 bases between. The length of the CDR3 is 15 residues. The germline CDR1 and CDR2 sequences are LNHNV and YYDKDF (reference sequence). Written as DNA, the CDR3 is TGTGCCACCCGCCTCCGGCCATCCAGGGACCAGGGCTACACCTTC. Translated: CATRLRPSRDQGYTF. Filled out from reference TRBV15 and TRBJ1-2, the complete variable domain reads DAMVIQNPRYQVTQFGKPVTLSCSQTLNHNVMYWYQQKSSQAPKLLFHYYDKDFNNEADTPDNFQSRRPNTSFCFLDIRSPGLGDTAMYLCATRLRPSRDQGYTFGSGTRLTVV.

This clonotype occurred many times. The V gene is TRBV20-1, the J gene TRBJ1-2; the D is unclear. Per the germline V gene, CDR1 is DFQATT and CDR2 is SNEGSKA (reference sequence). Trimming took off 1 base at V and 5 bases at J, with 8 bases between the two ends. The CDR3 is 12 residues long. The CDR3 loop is CSARAGIYGYTF. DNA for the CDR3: TGCAGTGCTAGAGCAGGCATATATGGCTACACCTTC.

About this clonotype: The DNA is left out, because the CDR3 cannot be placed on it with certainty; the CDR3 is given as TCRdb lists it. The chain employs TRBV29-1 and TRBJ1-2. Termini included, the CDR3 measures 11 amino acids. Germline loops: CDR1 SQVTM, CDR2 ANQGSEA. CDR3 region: CSLESNYGCTF.

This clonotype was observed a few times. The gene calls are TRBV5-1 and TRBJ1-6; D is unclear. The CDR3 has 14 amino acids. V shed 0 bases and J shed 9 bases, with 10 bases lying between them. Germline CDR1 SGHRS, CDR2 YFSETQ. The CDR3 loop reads CASSLGGSGSPLHF. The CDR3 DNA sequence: TGCGCCAGCAGCTTGGGGGGTAGTGGTTCACCCCTCCACTTT.

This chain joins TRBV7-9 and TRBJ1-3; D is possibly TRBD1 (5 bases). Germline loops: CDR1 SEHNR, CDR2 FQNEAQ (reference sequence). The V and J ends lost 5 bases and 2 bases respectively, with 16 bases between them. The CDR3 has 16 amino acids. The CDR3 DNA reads TGTGCCAGCAGCCTTTGGGACGGACAAACTGGAAACACCATATATTTT. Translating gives CASSLWDGQTGNTIYF.

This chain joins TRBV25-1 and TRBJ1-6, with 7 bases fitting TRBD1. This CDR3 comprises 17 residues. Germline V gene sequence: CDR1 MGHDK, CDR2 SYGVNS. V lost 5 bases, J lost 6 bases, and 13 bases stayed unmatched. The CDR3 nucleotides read TGTGCCAGCAGTTCACCTTACGGGACAGCAATTAATTCACCCCTCCACTTT. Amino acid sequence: CASSSPYGTAINSPLHF.

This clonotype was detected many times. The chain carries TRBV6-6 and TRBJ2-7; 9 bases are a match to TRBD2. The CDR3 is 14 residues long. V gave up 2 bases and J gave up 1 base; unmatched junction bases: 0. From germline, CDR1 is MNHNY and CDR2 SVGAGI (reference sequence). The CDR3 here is CASSYGLASYEQYF. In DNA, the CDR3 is TGTGCCAGCAGTTACGGACTAGCGTCCTACGAGCAGTACTTC.

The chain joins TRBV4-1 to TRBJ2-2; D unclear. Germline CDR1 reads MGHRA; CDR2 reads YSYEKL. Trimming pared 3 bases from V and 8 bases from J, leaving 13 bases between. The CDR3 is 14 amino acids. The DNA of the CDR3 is TGCGCCAGCAGCCAGACCTCGGGTTCAGGGGAGCTGTTTTTT. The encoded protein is CASSQTSGSGELFF.

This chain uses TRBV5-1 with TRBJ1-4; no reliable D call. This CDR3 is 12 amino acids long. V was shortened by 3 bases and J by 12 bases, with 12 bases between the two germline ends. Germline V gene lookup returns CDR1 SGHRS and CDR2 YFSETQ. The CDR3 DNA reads TGCGCCAGCAGCTCCGGTGACTCGGAACTGTTTTTT. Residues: CASSSGDSELFF.

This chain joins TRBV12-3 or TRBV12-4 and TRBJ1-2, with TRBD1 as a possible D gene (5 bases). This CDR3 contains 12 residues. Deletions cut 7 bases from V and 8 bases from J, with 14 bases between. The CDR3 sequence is CASTTELYGYTF. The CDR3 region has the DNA TGTGCCAGCACGACAGAACTATACGGCTACACCTTC.

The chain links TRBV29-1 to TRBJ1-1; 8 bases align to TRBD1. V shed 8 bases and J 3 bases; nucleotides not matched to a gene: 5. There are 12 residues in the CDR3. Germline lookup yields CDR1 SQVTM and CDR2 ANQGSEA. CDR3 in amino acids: CSHLTGDTEAFF. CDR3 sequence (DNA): TGCAGCCACCTGACAGGGGACACTGAAGCTTTCTTT.

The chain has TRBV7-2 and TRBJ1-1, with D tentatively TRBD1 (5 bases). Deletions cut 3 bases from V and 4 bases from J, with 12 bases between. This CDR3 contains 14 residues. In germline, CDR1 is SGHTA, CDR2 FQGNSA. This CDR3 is CASSFGGTGTEAFF. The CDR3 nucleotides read TGTGCCAGCAGCTTCGGGGGAACGGGCACTGAAGCTTTCTTT.

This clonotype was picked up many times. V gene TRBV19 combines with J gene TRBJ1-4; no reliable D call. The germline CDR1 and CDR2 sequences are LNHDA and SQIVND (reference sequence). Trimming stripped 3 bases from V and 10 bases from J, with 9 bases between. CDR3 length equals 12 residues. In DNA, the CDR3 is TGTGCCAGTAGTATCCAGGTTGGAAAACTGTTTTTT. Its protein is CASSIQVGKLFF.

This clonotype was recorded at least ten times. The CDR3 DNA is TGTGCCAGCAGCTTATCCCCAAGCCGCGAAGCTTTCTTT. It specifies CASSLSPSREAFF. The genes are TRBV7-9 and TRBJ1-1, with D uncertain. Trimming stripped 2 bases from V and 8 bases from J, with 12 bases between. The length of the CDR3 is 13 residues. Germline V lookup: CDR1 SEHNR, CDR2 FQNEAQ (reference sequence).

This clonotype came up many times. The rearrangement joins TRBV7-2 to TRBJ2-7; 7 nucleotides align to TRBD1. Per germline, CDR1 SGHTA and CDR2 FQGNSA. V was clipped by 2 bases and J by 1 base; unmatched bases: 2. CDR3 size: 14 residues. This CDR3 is CASSLMGQSYEQYF. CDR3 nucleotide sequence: TGTGCCAGCAGCTTAATGGGACAGTCCTACGAGCAGTACTTC. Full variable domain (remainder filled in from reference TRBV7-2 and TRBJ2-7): GAGVSQSPSNKVTEKGKDVELRCDPISGHTALYWYRQSLGQGLEFLIYFQGNSAPDKSGLPSDRFSAERTGGSVSTLTIQRTQQEDSAVYLCASSLMGQSYEQYFGPGTRLTVT.

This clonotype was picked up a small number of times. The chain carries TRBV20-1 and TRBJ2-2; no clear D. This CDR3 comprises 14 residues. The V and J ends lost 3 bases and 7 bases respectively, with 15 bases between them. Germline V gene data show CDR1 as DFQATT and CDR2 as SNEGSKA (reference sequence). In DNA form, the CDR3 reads TGCAGTGCTAGTATGACGGTCTCTGGCGGGGAGCTGTTTTTT. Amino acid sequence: CSASMTVSGGELFF.

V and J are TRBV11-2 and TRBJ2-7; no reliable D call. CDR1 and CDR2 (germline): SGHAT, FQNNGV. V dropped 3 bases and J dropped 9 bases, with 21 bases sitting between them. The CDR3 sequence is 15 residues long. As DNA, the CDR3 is TGTGCCAGCAGCTTCGGTCTTCGGCAGTCTACGAGGCAGTACTTC. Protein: CASSFGLRQSTRQYF.

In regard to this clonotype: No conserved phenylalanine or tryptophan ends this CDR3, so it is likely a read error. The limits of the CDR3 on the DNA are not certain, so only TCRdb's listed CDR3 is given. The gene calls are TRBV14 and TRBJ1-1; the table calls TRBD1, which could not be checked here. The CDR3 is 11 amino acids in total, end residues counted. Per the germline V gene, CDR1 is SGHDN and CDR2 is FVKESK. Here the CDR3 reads CASSQGTGAFS.

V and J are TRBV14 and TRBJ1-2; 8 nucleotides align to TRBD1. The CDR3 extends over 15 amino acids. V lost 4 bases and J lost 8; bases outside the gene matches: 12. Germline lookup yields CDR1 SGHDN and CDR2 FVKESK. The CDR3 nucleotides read TGTGCCAGCAGCCCTCAGGGCAGGGGGCTTGGCGGCTACACCTTC. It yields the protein CASSPQGRGLGGYTF.

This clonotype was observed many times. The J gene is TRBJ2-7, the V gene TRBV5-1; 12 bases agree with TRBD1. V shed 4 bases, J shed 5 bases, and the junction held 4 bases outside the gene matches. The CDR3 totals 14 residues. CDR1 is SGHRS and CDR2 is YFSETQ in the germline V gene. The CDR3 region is CASSLGQGADEQYF. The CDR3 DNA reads TGCGCCAGCAGCCTGGGACAGGGGGCTGACGAGCAGTACTTC.

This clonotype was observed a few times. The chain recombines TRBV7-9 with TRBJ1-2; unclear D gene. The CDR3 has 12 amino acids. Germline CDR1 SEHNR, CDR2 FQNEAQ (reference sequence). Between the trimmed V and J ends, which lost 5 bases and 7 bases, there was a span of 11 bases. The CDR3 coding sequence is TGTGCCAGCAGCCCCCCCCAAGGTGGCTACACCTTC. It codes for CASSPPQGGYTF.

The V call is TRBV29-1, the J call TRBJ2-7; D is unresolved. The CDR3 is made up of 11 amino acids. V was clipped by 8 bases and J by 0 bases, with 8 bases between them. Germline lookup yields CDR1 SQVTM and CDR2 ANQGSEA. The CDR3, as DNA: TGCAGCTTGAGGTTCTCCTACGAGCAGTACTTC. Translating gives CSLRFSYEQYF.